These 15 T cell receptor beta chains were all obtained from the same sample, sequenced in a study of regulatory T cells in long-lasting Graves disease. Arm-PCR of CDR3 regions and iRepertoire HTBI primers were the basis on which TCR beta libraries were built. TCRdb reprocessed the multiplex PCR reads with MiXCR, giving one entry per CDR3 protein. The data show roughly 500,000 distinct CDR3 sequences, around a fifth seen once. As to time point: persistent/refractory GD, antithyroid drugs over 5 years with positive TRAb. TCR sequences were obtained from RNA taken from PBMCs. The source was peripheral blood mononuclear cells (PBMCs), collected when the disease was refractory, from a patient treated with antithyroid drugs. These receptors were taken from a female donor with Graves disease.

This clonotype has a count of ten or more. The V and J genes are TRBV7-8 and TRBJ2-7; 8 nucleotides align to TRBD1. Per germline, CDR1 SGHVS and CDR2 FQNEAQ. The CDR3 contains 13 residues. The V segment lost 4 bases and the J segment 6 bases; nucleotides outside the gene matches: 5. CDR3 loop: CASSSRGLGEQYF. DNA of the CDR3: TGTGCCAGCAGCTCCAGGGGGCTTGGCGAGCAGTACTTC.

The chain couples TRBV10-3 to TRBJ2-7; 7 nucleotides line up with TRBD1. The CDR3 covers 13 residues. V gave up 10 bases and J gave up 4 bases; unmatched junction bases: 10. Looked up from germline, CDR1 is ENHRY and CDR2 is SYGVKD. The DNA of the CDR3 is TGTGCCACCAATAGACAGGGTGGGTACGAGCAGTACTTC. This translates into CATNRQGGYEQYF.

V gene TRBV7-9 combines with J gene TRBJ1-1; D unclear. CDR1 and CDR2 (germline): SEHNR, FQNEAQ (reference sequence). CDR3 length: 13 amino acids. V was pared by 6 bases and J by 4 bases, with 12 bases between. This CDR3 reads CASRHDLGTEAFF. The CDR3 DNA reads TGTGCCAGCAGACACGACCTGGGCACTGAAGCTTTCTTT.

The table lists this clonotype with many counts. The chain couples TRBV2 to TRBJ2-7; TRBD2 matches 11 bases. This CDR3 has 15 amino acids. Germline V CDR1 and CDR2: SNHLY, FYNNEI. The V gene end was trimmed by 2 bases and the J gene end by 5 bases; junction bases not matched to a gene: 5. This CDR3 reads CASSEISGGEDEQYF. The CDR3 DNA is TGTGCCAGCAGTGAAATTAGCGGGGGGGAGGACGAGCAGTACTTC.

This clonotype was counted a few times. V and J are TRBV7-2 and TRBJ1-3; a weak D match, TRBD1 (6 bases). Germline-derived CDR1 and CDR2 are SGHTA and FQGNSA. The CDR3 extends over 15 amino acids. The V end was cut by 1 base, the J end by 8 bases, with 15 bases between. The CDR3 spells CASSLEGGGLDTIYF. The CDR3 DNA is TGTGCCAGCAGCTTAGAGGGGGGGGGTTTAGACACCATATATTTT.

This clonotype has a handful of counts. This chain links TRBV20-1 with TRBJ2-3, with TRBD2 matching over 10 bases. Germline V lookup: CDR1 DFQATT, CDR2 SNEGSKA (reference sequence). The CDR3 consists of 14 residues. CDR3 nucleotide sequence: TGCAGCCCCAGGTTACTAGCGGGGACAGATACGCAGTATTTT. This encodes CSPRLLAGTDTQYF.

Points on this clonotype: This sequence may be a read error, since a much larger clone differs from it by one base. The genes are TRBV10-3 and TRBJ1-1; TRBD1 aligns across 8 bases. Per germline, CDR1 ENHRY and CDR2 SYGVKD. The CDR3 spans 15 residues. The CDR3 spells CVISEQGGLNTEAFF. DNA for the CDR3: TGTGTCATCAGTGAACAGGGGGGATTGAACACTGAAGCTTTCTTT.

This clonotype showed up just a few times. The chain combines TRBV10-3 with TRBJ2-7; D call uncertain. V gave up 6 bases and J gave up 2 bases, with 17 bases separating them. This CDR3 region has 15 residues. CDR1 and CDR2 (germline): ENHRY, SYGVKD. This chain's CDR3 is CAISPPIGPPYEQYF. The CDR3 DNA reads TGTGCCATCAGCCCACCCATAGGGCCGCCCTACGAGCAGTACTTC.

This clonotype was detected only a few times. The CDR3: CATSDPDSTEAFF. The DNA for the CDR3 is TGTGCCACCAGTGACCCCGACAGCACTGAAGCTTTCTTT. The chain recombines TRBV24-1 with TRBJ1-1; D may be TRBD1 (5 bases). This CDR3 has 13 residues. The germline V and J ends were trimmed by 4 bases and 4 bases, with 9 bases remaining between them. Germline-derived CDR1 and CDR2 are KGHDR and SFDVKD.

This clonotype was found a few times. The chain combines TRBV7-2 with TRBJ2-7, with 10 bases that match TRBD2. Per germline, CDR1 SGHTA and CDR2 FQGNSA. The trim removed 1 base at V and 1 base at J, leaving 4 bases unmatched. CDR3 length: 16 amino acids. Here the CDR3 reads CASSLVLAGMSYEQYF. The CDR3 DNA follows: TGTGCCAGCAGCTTAGTACTAGCGGGGATGTCCTACGAGCAGTACTTC. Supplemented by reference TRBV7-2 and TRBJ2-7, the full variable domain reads GAGVSQSPSNKVTEKGKDVELRCDPISGHTALYWYRQSLGQGLEFLIYFQGNSAPDKSGLPSDRFSAERTGGSVSTLTIQRTQQEDSAVYLCASSLVLAGMSYEQYFGPGTRLTVT.

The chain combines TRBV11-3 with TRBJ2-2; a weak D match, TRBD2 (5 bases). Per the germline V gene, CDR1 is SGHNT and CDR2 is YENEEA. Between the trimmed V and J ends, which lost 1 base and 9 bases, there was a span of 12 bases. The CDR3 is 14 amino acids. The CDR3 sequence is CASSLGGPPRELFF. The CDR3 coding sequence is TGTGCCAGCAGCTTAGGCGGGCCCCCCAGGGAGCTGTTTTTT.

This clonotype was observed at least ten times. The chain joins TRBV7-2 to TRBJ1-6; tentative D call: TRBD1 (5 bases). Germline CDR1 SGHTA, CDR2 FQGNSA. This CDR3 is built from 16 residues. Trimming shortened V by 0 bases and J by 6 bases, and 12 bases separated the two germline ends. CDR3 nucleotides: TGTGCCAGCAGCTTAGCAGCTGGGGGTGGTAATTCACCCCTCCACTTT. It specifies CASSLAAGGGNSPLHF. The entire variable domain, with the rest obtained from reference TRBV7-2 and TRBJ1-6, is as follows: GAGVSQSPSNKVTEKGKDVELRCDPISGHTALYWYRQSLGQGLEFLIYFQGNSAPDKSGLPSDRFSAERTGGSVSTLTIQRTQQEDSAVYLCASSLAAGGGNSPLHFGNGTRLTVT.

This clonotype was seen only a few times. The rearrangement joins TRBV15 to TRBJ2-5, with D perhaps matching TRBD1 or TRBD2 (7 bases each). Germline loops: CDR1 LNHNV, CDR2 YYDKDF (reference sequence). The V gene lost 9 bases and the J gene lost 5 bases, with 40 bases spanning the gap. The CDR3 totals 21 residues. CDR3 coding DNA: TGTGCCACGAAGCTGGGACAGTTGAGTGGGGGTGTTGCGGGAGTTCGGGAGACCCAGTACTTC. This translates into CATKLGQLSGGVAGVRETQYF.

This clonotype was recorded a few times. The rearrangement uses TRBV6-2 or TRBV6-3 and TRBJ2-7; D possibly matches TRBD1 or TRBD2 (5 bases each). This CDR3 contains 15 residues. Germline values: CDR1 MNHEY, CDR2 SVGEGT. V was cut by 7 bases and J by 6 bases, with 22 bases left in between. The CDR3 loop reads CASTVRGRWGSEQYF. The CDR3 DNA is TGTGCCAGCACCGTGAGGGGCAGGTGGGGCTCCGAGCAGTACTTC.

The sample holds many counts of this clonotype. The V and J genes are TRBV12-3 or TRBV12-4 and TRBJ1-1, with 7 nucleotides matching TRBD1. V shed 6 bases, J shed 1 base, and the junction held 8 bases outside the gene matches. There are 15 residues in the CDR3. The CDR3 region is CASRPQTGRNTEAFF. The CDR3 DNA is TGTGCCAGCAGACCTCAGACAGGGAGGAACACTGAAGCTTTCTTT.